These 9 T cell receptor beta chains were all obtained from the same sample, sequenced in a study of cytomegalovirus exposure and HLA in healthy donors. 60 Vbeta and 13 Jbeta primers were used in PCR. The repertoire was sequenced with immunoSEQ multiplex PCR; TCRdb's copy has only in-frame clones and lacks some. The sample carries 95,000 to 110,000 clones, around 61% recorded once. The sample taken for sequencing was PBMCs. Source of these receptors: a woman aged 45-59 years in good health and CMV-seronegative.

The chain links TRBV19 to TRBJ1-4, with 9 bases identical to TRBD1. From germline, CDR1 is LNHDA and CDR2 SQIVND (reference sequence). This CDR3 has 15 amino acids. With 7 bases clipped from V and 6 bases from J, the junction kept 9 bases outside the gene matches. The CDR3 is CASKAEQGADEKLFF. The CDR3 coding sequence is TGTGCCAGTAAAGCTGAACAGGGGGCGGATGAAAAACTGTTTTTT.

This chain joins TRBV14 and TRBJ2-1; D is undetermined. The germline V gene has CDR1 SGHDN and CDR2 FVKESK. V shed 4 bases and J shed 4 bases, with 8 bases lying between them. The CDR3 spans 13 residues. The CDR3 sequence is CASSLGVYNEQFF. DNA of the CDR3: TGTGCCAGCAGCCTTGGAGTTTACAATGAGCAGTTCTTC.

In its sample, this clone was seen once. The chain links TRBV27 to TRBJ2-5; D is unclear. This CDR3 has 12 amino acids. Between the trimmed V and J ends, which lost 2 bases and 4 bases, there was a span of 5 bases. CDR1 is MNHEY, CDR2 SMNVEV, per germline (reference sequence). The CDR3 nucleotides are TGTGCCAGCAGTTTAGTCGGAGAGACCCAGTACTTC. This encodes CASSLVGETQYF.

This rearrangement joins TRBV19 to TRBJ2-2, with D hard to call. CDR1 and CDR2 from the germline V gene are LNHDA and SQIVND (reference sequence). The germline V and J ends were trimmed by 6 bases and 0 bases, with 11 bases remaining between them. This CDR3 is built from 15 residues. CDR3 loop: CASSTQASNTGELFF. CDR3 nucleotide sequence: TGTGCCAGTAGCACGCAGGCATCGAACACCGGGGAGCTGTTTTTT.

This clone was seen a handful of times. This rearrangement joins TRBV5-5 to TRBJ2-5; no clear D. CDR3 length: 14 residues. Germline lookup yields CDR1 SGHKS and CDR2 YYEKEE (reference sequence). Trimming left V 4 bases short and J 2 bases short, with 12 bases between. The CDR3: CASSEGTRQETQYF. Written as DNA, the CDR3 is TGTGCCAGCAGCGAAGGAACGAGGCAAGAGACCCAGTACTTC. The full variable domain, with the rest looked up from reference TRBV5-5 and TRBJ2-5, is DAGVTQSPTHLIKTRGQQVTLRCSPISGHKSVSWYQQVLGQGPQFIFQYYEKEERGRGNFPDRFSARQFPNYSSELNVNALLLGDSALYLCASSEGTRQETQYFGPGTRLLVL.

V gene TRBV30 combines with J gene TRBJ2-2, with D possibly matching TRBD1 (6 bases). Germline CDR1 and CDR2: GTSNPN and SVGIG (reference sequence). The germline V and J ends were trimmed by 1 base and 5 bases, with 11 bases remaining between them. There are 14 residues in the CDR3. CDR3 nucleotide sequence: TGTGCCTGGAGTGAGTACAGGGAAACCGGGGAGCTGTTTTTT. Translation gives CAWSEYRETGELFF.

This rearrangement joins TRBV11-1 to TRBJ2-1; the match to TRBD1 covers 8 bases. Germline trimming cut 2 bases from V and 5 bases from J; bases unmatched to any gene: 5. This CDR3 comprises 15 residues. Germline-derived CDR1 and CDR2 are SGHAT and FQDESV (reference sequence). This CDR3 is CASSLSRTGNNEQFF. The CDR3 DNA is TGTGCCAGCAGCTTATCAAGGACAGGGAACAATGAGCAGTTCTTC.

The chain carries TRBV19 and TRBJ1-5, with D uncertain. V lost 3 bases and J lost 2, with 14 bases in between. The CDR3 extends over 16 amino acids. Germline CDR1 LNHDA, CDR2 SQIVND (reference sequence). For the CDR3, the DNA is TGTGCCAGTAGTATGGGAGTCAAGCTCCGCAATCAGCCCCAGCATTTT. As protein: CASSMGVKLRNQPQHF.

The rearrangement joins TRBV5-4 to TRBJ2-3, with a tentative D call TRBD1 (5 bases). Germline CDR1 is SGHNT and CDR2 is YYREEE (reference sequence). Trimming pared 0 bases from V and 0 bases from J, leaving 5 bases between. The CDR3 runs 14 residues. CDR3 in DNA: TGTGCCAGCAGCTTGGGACAGAGCACAGATACGCAGTATTTT. Amino acid sequence: CASSLGQSTDTQYF.